The source of this T cell receptor (beta chain) is a study of T cell repertoires in aging, cancer and after chemotherapy. The overall study: Donor ages fell into six groups from 30 or younger up to 70 or older.

Germline CDR1 and CDR2: SGHTA and FQGTGA. The CDR3 loop spans 15 amino acids. V was cut by 1 base and J by 0 bases, with 8 bases left in between. A mixed TRB-A/B primer pool amplified rearranged TRB by multiplex touch-down PCR. TCRdb re-derived calls from the multiplex PCR reads in MiXCR, one entry per CDR3 protein. Among more than 130 distinct CDR3 sequences listed, 26% were seen once. About this clonotype itself: Antigen: not known.

Peripheral blood genomic DNA, not sorted cells or RNA, was the template. Whole-study findings and limits: Immunological memory after chemotherapy cannot be judged from the repertoire data. Healthy donors lost TCR diversity with age mainly through richness, cancer patients through richness and evenness.

Sequencing was done on a sample of blood. This TCR was recovered from a human donor with a blood cancer. This chain uses TRBV7-3 with TRBJ2-3; D uncertain. CDR3 coding DNA: TGTGCCAGCAGCTTAATTAGAACTAGCACAGATACGCAGTATTTT. Translating it yields CASSLIRTSTDTQYF.